Below are 14 T cell receptor beta chains sequenced from a single sample in a study of blood T cell repertoires in COVID-19 (dated by TCRdb to the early 2020s). Library preparation employed the immunoSEQ multiplex PCR assay. The table was pulled from immuneACCESS by TCRdb, which kept in-frame rearrangements only. Such tables lose some clones; where checked, under half of the loss comes from unresolved V genes, and the rest has no known cause. The sample table lists 35,000 to 50,000 clones, around 83% of them with a count of one. The ten largest clones represent roughly 6% of the sample. Sequenced: peripheral blood. The origin of the receptors is a woman older than 75 with acute or convalescent COVID-19.

The chain joins TRBV5-1 to TRBJ2-4, with 12 nucleotides matching TRBD1. J lost 2 bases, V lost 3 bases, and 3 bases had no gene match. CDR3 length: 16 residues. Germline V CDR1 and CDR2: SGHRS, YFSETQ. The CDR3 spells CASSSGQGASKNIQYF. The CDR3 nucleotides are TGCGCCAGCAGCTCGGGACAGGGGGCTTCCAAAAACATTCAGTACTTC.

The rearrangement uses TRBV25-1 and TRBJ2-3; the match to TRBD1 covers 7 bases. The V and J ends lost 4 bases and 0 bases, in that order; junction bases with no gene match: 7. CDR3 length equals 16 residues. Germline V gene lookup returns CDR1 MGHDK and CDR2 SYGVNS. The CDR3 region has the DNA TGTGCCAGCAGTGGTAAACAGGGGATTAGCACAGATACGCAGTATTTT. Translated: CASSGKQGISTDTQYF.

The CDR3 loop is CASSGGQGLSNYGYTF. CDR3 sequence (DNA): TGTGCCAGCAGCGGGGGGCAGGGTCTTTCCAACTATGGCTACACCTTC. The J gene is TRBJ1-2, the V gene TRBV9; a possible D gene is TRBD1 (6 bases). In germline, CDR1 is SGDLS, CDR2 YYNGEE. CDR3 length equals 16 residues. The ends were cut back, 3 bases at V and 2 bases at J, with 17 bases in the middle. Full variable domain (outside the CDR3, taken from reference TRBV9 and TRBJ1-2): DSGVTQTPKHLITATGQRVTLRCSPRSGDLSVYWYQQSLDQGLQFLIQYYNGEERAKGNILERFSAQQFPDLHSELNLSSLELGDSALYFCASSGGQGLSNYGYTFGSGTRLTVV.

The V and J genes are TRBV5-4 and TRBJ2-1, with D possibly TRBD1 on 6 matching bases. Trimming left V 0 bases short and J 6 bases short, with 16 bases between. Germline CDR1 is SGHNT and CDR2 is YYREEE (reference sequence). The CDR3 sequence is 16 residues long. In nucleotides, the CDR3 is TGTGCCAGCAGCTTGGGGGGGCTAGTTGGTTTCAATGAGCAGTTCTTC. Amino acids: CASSLGGLVGFNEQFF.

This rearrangement joins TRBV7-8 to TRBJ2-7; tentatively, D is TRBD2 (6 bases). V lost 1 base and J 1 base, leaving 14 bases between the germline ends. Looked up from germline, CDR1 is SGHVS and CDR2 is FQNEAQ. This CDR3 contains 16 residues. The CDR3 coding sequence is TGTGCCAGCAGCTTAGAGGCGGGGTCCGGATCCTACGAGCAGTACTTC. Translation gives CASSLEAGSGSYEQYF.

The V gene is TRBV10-3, the J gene TRBJ2-1, with D possibly being TRBD1 (7 bases). This CDR3 has 13 amino acids. Deletions cut 7 bases from V and 7 bases from J, with 14 bases between. CDR1 ENHRY and CDR2 SYGVKD come from the germline V gene. CDR3 nucleotide sequence: TGTGCCATCACAGACAGGGAGGTAAATGAGCAGTTCTTC. Its translation: CAITDREVNEQFF.

V and J are TRBV5-1 and TRBJ2-5, with D maybe TRBD2 (5 bases). The CDR3 is made up of 16 amino acids. V was cut by 0 bases and J by 5 bases, with 17 bases left in between. Per the germline V gene, CDR1 is SGHRS and CDR2 is YFSETQ. The CDR3 DNA is TGCGCCAGCAGCTTGGCCCCCCACCAAGGCGGGGAGACCCAGTACTTC. This encodes CASSLAPHQGGETQYF. The variable domain in full, completed from reference TRBV5-1 and TRBJ2-5, reads KAGVTQTPRYLIKTRGQQVTLSCSPISGHRSVSWYQQTPGQGLQFLFEYFSETQRNKGNFPGRFSGRQFSNSRSEMNVSTLELGDSALYLCASSLAPHQGGETQYFGPGTRLLVL.

The chain uses TRBV19 and TRBJ2-1; 8 bases are shared with TRBD2. CDR1 is LNHDA, CDR2 SQIVND, per germline (reference sequence). Losses at the gene ends were 7 bases for V and 8 bases for J; bases not matched to a gene: 10. The CDR3 extends over 14 amino acids. The DNA for the CDR3 is TGTGCCAGTAACCGGGGGGGCCGAAGATATGAGCAGTTCTTC. This encodes CASNRGGRRYEQFF. Drawing the rest from reference TRBV19 and TRBJ2-1, the complete variable domain is DGGITQSPKYLFRKEGQNVTLSCEQNLNHDAMYWYRQDPGQGLRLIYYSQIVNDFQKGDIAEGYSVSREKKESFPLTVTSAQKNPTAFYLCASNRGGRRYEQFFGPGTRLTVL.

This chain joins TRBV5-6 and TRBJ1-4; TRBD1 matches at 8 bases. The CDR3 contains 15 residues. The germline gives CDR1 SGHDT, CDR2 YYEEEE. With V trimmed by 3 bases and J by 8 bases, 9 bases remained unmatched. This CDR3 is CASSSPTGVGEKLFF. The DNA for the CDR3 is TGTGCCAGCAGCTCCCCGACAGGGGTAGGGGAAAAACTGTTTTTT.

This clone came up a few times. V usage is TRBV7-9 and J usage is TRBJ1-5; the match to TRBD1 covers 7 bases. The junction had 1 base not matched to a gene; V was cut back by 3 bases and J by 5 bases. Germline loops: CDR1 SEHNR, CDR2 FQNEAQ (reference sequence). The CDR3 is 13 residues long. CDR3 protein: CASSFTGDQPQHF. The DNA of the CDR3 is TGTGCCAGCAGCTTTACAGGGGATCAGCCCCAGCATTTT.

The J gene is TRBJ2-7, the V gene TRBV5-1, with D possibly being TRBD1 (6 bases). Germline CDR1 is SGHRS and CDR2 is YFSETQ. Trimming shortened V by 3 bases and J by 2 bases, and 21 bases separated the two germline ends. The CDR3 extends over 17 amino acids. The CDR3 DNA follows: TGCGCCAGCAGCTCGGAGCGTGGGCAGGGGTGGGCCTACGAGCAGTACTTC. Its protein product is CASSSERGQGWAYEQYF.

The chain recombines TRBV6-1 with TRBJ1-5; TRBD1 is a possible D gene (5 bases). V lost 3 bases to trimming and J lost 1 base, with 16 bases between them. The CDR3 runs 17 residues. CDR1 MNHNS and CDR2 SASEGT come from the germline V gene. The CDR3 bases are TGTGCCAGCAGTGAGCGCTACAGGCAAGTCAGCAATCAGCCCCAGCATTTT. Protein product: CASSERYRQVSNQPQHF.

V gene TRBV29-1 combines with J gene TRBJ2-3; TRBD1 agrees at 9 bases. This CDR3 has 14 residues. Germline CDR1 is SQVTM and CDR2 is ANQGSEA. The J segment lost 7 bases and the V segment lost 7 bases, leaving 12 bases of the junction unmatched. CDR3 bases: TGCAGCGCCCGAACCGGGACAGGGTCTAATACGCAGTATTTT. It yields the protein CSARTGTGSNTQYF.

The chain combines TRBV25-1 with TRBJ1-2, with D tentatively TRBD1 (6 bases). Germline CDR1 reads MGHDK; CDR2 reads SYGVNS. The germline V and J ends were trimmed by 2 bases and 7 bases, with 14 bases remaining between them. The CDR3 loop spans 14 amino acids. The DNA of the CDR3 is TGTGCCAGCAGTGAAGGGACACAACTGCTTGGCTACACCTTC. It is translated as CASSEGTQLLGYTF.